The present entry profiles one TCR beta chain with its context. Its antigen remains unknown. Only in-frame clones appear in the TCRdb table, and some are missing; sequencing was by immunoSEQ multiplex PCR. Found here are fewer than 200,000 clones, just under 90% of them singletons; the top ten hold more than 1.2%. The record originates from a study of cytomegalovirus exposure and HLA in healthy donors. For the study at large: Later analysis reported that the approximately 120 validation repertoires shared the platform of the roughly 670 first-cohort repertoires.

Notes on the study in general: Among TCR sequences, most were rare, though some public TCRs appeared in many donors. TCR beta chains numbering about 160 were designated cytomegalovirus-associated.

The source of this sequence is a woman younger than 45 in good health and CMV-seronegative. Sequenced input: PBMCs.

CDR3 DNA sequence: TGTGCCAGCAGCGGGTTCACACAGGGTAGGGGCAATGAGCAGTTCTTC. The encoded protein is CASSGFTQGRGNEQFF. V and J are TRBV7-9 and TRBJ2-1, with D perhaps TRBD1 (6 bases). Germline V gene sequence: CDR1 SEHNR, CDR2 FQNEAQ (reference sequence). V was cut by 5 bases and J by 6 bases, with 20 bases left in between. CDR3 length: 16 residues.